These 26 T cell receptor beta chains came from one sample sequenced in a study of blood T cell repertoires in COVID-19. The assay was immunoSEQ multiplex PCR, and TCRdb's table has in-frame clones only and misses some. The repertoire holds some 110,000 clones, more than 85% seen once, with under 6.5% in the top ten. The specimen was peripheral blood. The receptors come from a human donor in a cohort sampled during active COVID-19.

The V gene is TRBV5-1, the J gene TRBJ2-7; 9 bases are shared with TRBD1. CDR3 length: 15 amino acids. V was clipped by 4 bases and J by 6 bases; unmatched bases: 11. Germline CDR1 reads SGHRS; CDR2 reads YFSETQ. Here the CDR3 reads CASSDPPDRGFEQYF. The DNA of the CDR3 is TGCGCCAGCAGCGACCCTCCGGACAGGGGCTTCGAGCAGTACTTC.

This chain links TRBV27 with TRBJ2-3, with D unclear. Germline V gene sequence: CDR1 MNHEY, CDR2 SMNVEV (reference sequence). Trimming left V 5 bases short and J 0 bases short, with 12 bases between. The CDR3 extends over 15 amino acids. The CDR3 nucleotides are TGTGCCAGCAGTCCCCTTATGGCTAGCACAGATACGCAGTATTTT. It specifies CASSPLMASTDTQYF.

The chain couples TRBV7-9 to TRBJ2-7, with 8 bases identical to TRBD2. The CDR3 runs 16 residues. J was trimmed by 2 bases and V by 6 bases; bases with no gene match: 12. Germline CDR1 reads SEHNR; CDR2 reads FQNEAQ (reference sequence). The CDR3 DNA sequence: TGTGCCAGCAGTCCGGTTCTAGCGGGTGCCCCCTACGAGCAGTACTTC. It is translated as CASSPVLAGAPYEQYF.

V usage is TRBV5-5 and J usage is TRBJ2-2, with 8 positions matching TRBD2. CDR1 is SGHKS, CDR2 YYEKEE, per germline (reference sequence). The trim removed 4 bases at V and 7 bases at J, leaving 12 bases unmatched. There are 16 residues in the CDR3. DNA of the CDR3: TGTGCCAGCAGCCCGGCTCCAGCGGGGGCCCTCGGGGAGCTGTTTTTT. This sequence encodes CASSPAPAGALGELFF.

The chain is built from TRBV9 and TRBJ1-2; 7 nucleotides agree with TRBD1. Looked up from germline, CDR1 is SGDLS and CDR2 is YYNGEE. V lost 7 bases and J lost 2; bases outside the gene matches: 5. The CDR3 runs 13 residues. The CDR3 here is CASGQASNYGYTF. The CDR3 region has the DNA TGTGCCAGCGGACAGGCTTCCAACTATGGCTACACCTTC.

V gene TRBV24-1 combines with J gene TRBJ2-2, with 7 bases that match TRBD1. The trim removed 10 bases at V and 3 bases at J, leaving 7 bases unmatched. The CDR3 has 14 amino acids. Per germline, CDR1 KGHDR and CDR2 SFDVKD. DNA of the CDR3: TGTGCCACTACCGGGACAGAGGACACCGGGGAGCTGTTTTTT. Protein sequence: CATTGTEDTGELFF.

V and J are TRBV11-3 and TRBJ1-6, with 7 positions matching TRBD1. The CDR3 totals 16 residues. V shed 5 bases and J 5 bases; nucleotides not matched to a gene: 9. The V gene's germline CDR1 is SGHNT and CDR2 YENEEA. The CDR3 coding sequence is TGTGCCAGCAGCCCGAGGGGCCAGGGGGATAATTCACCCCTCCACTTT. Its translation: CASSPRGQGDNSPLHF.

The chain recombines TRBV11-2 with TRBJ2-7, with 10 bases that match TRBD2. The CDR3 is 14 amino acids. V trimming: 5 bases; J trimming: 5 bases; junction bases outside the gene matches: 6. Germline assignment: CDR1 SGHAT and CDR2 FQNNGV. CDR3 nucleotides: TGTGCCAGCAGCCACGGGACTAGCGAAGACGAGCAGTACTTC. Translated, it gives CASSHGTSEDEQYF.

The CDR3 bases are TGTGCCAGCAGTAAAAAGACAGGGGGGAACCAGCCCCAGCATTTT. Translated: CASSKKTGGNQPQHF. V usage is TRBV28 and J usage is TRBJ1-5, with 9 bases that match TRBD1. V was clipped by 5 bases and J by 7 bases; unmatched bases: 9. The CDR3 is 15 amino acids. Per germline, CDR1 MDHEN and CDR2 SYDVKM.

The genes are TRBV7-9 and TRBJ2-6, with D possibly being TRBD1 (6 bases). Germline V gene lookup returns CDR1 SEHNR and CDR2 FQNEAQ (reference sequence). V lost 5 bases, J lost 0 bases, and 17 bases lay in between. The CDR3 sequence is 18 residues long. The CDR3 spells CASSARTELYSGANVLTF. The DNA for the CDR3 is TGTGCCAGCAGCGCCCGGACAGAATTATACTCTGGGGCCAACGTCCTGACTTTC.

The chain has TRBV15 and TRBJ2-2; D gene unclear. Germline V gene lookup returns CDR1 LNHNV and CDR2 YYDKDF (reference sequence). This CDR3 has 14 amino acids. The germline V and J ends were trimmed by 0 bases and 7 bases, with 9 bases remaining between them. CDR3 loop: CATSRDSVFGELFF. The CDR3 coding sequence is TGTGCCACCAGCAGAGACAGTGTATTCGGGGAGCTGTTTTTT. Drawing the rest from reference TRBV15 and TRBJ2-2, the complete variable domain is DAMVIQNPRYQVTQFGKPVTLSCSQTLNHNVMYWYQQKSSQAPKLLFHYYDKDFNNEADTPDNFQSRRPNTSFCFLDIRSPGLGDTAMYLCATSRDSVFGELFFGEGSRLTVL.

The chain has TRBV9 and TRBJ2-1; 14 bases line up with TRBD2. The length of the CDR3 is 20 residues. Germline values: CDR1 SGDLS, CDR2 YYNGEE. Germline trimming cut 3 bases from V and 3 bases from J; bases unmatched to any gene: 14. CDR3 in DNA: TGTGCCAGCAGCGCCAGCATGGGACTAGCGGGAGAGGATGTCTACAATGAGCAGTTCTTC. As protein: CASSASMGLAGEDVYNEQFF.

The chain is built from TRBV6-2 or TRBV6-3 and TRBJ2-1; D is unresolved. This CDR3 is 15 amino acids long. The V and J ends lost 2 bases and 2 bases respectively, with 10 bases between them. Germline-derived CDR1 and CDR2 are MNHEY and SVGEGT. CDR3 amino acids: CASSYATPPYNEQFF. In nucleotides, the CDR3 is TGTGCCAGCAGTTACGCCACTCCCCCCTACAATGAGCAGTTCTTC.

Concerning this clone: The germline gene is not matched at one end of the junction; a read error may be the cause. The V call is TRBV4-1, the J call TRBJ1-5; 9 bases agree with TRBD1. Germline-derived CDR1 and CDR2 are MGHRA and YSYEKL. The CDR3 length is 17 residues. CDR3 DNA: TGCGCCAGCAGCCAAGGCATTAGGACAGGGGTCAATCGGCCCCAGCATTTT. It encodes CASSQGIRTGVNRPQHF.

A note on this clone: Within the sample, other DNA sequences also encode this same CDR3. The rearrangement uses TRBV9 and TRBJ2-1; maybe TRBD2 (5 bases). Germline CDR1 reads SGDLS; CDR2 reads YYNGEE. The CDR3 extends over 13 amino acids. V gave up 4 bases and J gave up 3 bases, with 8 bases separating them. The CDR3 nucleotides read TGTGCCAGCAGCTCCCGGGACTACAATGAGCAGTTCTTC. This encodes CASSSRDYNEQFF.

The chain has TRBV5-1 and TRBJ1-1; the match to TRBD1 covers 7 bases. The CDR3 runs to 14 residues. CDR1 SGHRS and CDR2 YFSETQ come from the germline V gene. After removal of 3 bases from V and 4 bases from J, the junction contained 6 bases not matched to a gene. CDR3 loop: CASSWDSGVTEAFF. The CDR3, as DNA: TGCGCCAGCAGCTGGGACAGTGGGGTCACTGAAGCTTTCTTT.

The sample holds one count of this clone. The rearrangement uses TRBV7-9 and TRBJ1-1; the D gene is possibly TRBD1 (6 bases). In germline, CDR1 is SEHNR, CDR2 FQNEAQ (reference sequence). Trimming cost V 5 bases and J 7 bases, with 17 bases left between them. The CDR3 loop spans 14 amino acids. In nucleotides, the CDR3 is TGTGCCAGCAGCCCTGTAGGGACAACACTTGAAGCTTTCTTT. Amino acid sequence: CASSPVGTTLEAFF. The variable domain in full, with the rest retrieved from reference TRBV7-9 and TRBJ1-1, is DTGVSQNPRHKITKRGQNVTFRCDPISEHNRLYWYRQTLGQGPEFLTYFQNEAQLEKSRLLSDRFSAERPKGSFSTLEIQRTEQGDSAMYLCASSPVGTTLEAFFGQGTRLTVV.

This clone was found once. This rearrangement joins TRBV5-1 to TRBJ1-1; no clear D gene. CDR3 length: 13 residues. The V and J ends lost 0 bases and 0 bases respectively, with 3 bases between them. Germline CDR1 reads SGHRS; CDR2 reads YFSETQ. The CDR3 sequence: CASSLELNTEAFF. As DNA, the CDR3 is TGCGCCAGCAGCTTGGAGCTGAACACTGAAGCTTTCTTT.

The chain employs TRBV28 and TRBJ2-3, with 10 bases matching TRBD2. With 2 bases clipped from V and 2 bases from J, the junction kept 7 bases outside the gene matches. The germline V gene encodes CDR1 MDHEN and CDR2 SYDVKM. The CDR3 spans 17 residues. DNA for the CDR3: TGTGCCAGCAGTTTAGGGGGCCTAGCGGGAGACACAGATACGCAGTATTTT. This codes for CASSLGGLAGDTDTQYF.

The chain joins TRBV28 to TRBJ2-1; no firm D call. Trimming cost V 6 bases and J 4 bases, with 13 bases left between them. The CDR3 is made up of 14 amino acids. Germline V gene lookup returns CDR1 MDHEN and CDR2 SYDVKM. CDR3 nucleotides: TGTGCCAGCAGCCCTCGGGTCGGGTACAATGAGCAGTTCTTC. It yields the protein CASSPRVGYNEQFF.

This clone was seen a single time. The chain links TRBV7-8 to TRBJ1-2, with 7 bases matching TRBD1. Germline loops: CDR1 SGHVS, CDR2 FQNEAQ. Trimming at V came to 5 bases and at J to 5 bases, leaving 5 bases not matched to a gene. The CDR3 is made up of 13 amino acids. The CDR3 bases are TGTGCCAGCAGCGCGACAGGGTTATATGGCTACACCTTC. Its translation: CASSATGLYGYTF.

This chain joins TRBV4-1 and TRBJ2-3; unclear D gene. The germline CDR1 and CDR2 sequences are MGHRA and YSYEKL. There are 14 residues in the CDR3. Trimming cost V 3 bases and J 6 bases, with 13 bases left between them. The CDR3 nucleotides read TGCGCCAGCAGCCATCCTGAGTTGAGGGATACGCAGTATTTT. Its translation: CASSHPELRDTQYF.

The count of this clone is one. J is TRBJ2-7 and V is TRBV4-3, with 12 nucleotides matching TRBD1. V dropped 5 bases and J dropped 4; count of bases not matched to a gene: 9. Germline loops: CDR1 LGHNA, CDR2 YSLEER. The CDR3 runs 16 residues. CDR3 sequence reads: CASSSNPGQGAYEQYF. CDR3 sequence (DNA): TGCGCCAGCAGCTCTAACCCGGGACAGGGGGCTTACGAGCAGTACTTC.

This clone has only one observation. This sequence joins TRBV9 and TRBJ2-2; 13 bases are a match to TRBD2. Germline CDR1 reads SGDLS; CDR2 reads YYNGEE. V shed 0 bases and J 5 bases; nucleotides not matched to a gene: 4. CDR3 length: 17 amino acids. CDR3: CASSVGGLAGMTGELFF. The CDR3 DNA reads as TGTGCCAGCAGCGTAGGGGGACTAGCGGGGATGACCGGGGAGCTGTTTTTT.

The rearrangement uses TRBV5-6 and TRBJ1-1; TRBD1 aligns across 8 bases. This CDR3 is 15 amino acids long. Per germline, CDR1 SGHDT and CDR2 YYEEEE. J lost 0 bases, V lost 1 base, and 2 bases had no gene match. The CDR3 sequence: CASSLTGGVNTEAFF. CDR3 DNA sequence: TGTGCCAGCAGCTTGACAGGGGGGGTGAACACTGAAGCTTTCTTT.

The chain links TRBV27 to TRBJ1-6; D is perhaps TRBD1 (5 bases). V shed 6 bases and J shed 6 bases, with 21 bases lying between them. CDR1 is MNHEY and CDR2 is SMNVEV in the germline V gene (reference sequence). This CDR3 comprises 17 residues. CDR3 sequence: CASRDPFQGGGNSPLHF. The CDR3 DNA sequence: TGTGCCAGCAGGGACCCTTTTCAGGGAGGAGGTAATTCACCCCTCCACTTT.